This T cell receptor beta chain was found in a study of blood T cell repertoires in COVID-19. Study-level background: COVID-19 samples from acute and convalescent phases originated in the United States, Italy and Spain.

This CDR3 has 16 residues. V dropped 3 bases and J dropped 5; count of bases not matched to a gene: 7. The germline V gene has CDR1 SGHVS and CDR2 FQNEAQ. This table comes from immunoSEQ multiplex PCR, and its TCRdb copy is limited to in-frame clones, with some not included. Of more than 140,000 clones listed, roughly four fifths were seen once; the top ten hold 1.6%. The sequencing input was peripheral blood. The sequence was obtained from a human donor in a cohort sampled during active COVID-19. V and J are TRBV7-8 and TRBJ1-6; 7 bases map to TRBD1. CDR3 DNA sequence: TGTGCCAGCAGCTTGCGGGCGGGACAGAATAATTCACCCCTCCACTTT. Translated: CASSLRAGQNNSPLHF.